This T cell receptor beta chain originates from a study of shared clonotypes between healthy human individuals. Assay: immunoSEQ multiplex PCR; the TCRdb copy retains only in-frame clones and omits some. This sample has roughly 500,000 clones; around 75% occur once, and the top ten carry about 12%. There are 14 residues in the CDR3. Germline-derived CDR1 and CDR2 are SGHRS and YFSETQ. The V end was cut by 2 bases, the J end by 4 bases, with 12 bases between. The sequencing input was PBMCs. This clonotype originated in a woman aged 35 to 49 in good health. Some clones in this sample may be carry-over from other donors' samples. The chain carries TRBV5-1 and TRBJ2-5, with D uncertain. The CDR3 loop reads CASSFGGVGETQYF. For the CDR3, the DNA is TGCGCCAGCAGCTTTGGTGGGGTGGGAGAGACCCAGTACTTC.